Listed below are T cell receptor beta chains from one sample, sequenced in a study of blood T cell repertoires in COVID-19. The assay was immunoSEQ multiplex PCR, and TCRdb's table has in-frame clones only and misses some. Of fewer than 200,000 clones in the sample, around 72% are singletons; the top ten hold 3%. Sequenced input: peripheral blood. Receptor source: a woman older than 75 with acute or convalescent COVID-19. Both conserved end residues are part of each CDR3. Fields, in order: D gene, J gene, V gene, clone size, CDR3 DNA, CDR3 protein. The D gene is left open where the match is weak. Not every row has a clone size; where given, it reads once, few, many or a size class.

>NA|TRBJ2-3|TRBV24-1|many
TGTGCCACTTCTACTAGCACAGATACGCAGTATTTT
CATSTSTDTQYF
>NA|TRBJ1-2|TRBV29-1|NA
TGCAGCGTTGAGGTAGGGGCCTACCCTCCGTATGGCTACACCTTC
CSVEVGAYPPYGYTF
>NA|TRBJ2-3|TRBV5-4|NA
TGTGCCAGCAGCTTGGTCGGCGGGATTAGGACAGATACGCAGTATTTT
CASSLVGGIRTDTQYF
>TRBD1|TRBJ1-2|TRBV30|NA
TGTGCCTGGAGTGCACCCGGACAGGCGCACTATGGCTACACCTTC
CAWSAPGQAHYGYTF
>TRBD1|TRBJ2-6|TRBV3-1/TRBV3-2|NA
TGTGCCAGCAGCGAGGGGGCCGGGGCCAACGTCCTGACTTTC
CASSEGAGANVLTF
>NA|TRBJ1-1|TRBV28|NA
TGTGCCAGCACCTCAGTAATGAACACTGAAGCTTTCTTT
CASTSVMNTEAFF
>NA|TRBJ1-6|TRBV6-1|many
TGTGCCAGCAGTGCAAGTCCCGGGATACCAAATTCACCCCTCCACTTT
CASSASPGIPNSPLHF
>NA|TRBJ2-1|TRBV21-1|once
TGTGCCAGCAGCAAAGCACTAGCGGGGGTTTACAATGAGCAGTTCTTC
CASSKALAGVYNEQFF
>NA|TRBJ2-5|TRBV6-2/TRBV6-3|once
TGTGCCAGCAGTCCACAGGGATCCCAAGTGACCCAGTACTTC
CASSPQGSQVTQYF
>NA|TRBJ1-4|TRBV27|NA
TGTGCCAGCAGTTTTATGAGAGGCGAAAAACTGTTTTTT
CASSFMRGEKLFF
>NA|TRBJ2-7|TRBV27|few
TGTGCCAGCAGCCCCTATCGGGGGGCTTACGAGCAGTACTTC
CASSPYRGAYEQYF
>NA|TRBJ2-1|TRBV21-1|NA
TGTGCCAGTCAGCTCCGAGCCCCTGACAGGATGAGCTCCTACAATGAGCAGTTCTTC
CASQLRAPDRMSSYNEQFF
>NA|TRBJ2-5|TRBV3-1/TRBV3-2|NA
TGTGCCAGCAGCCAGGACACTCTACAAGAGACCCAGTACTTC
CASSQDTLQETQYF
>TRBD1|TRBJ2-7|TRBV7-9|NA
TGTGCCAGCAGCCCGAGACAGGGGACCTACGAGCAGTACTTC
CASSPRQGTYEQYF
>NA|TRBJ1-6|TRBV7-9|NA
TGTGCCAGCAGCTTGATAACAGGGTCTACTTCACCCCTCCACTTT
CASSLITGSTSPLHF
>NA|TRBJ2-7|TRBV28|few
TGTGCCAGCAGTATTACCTACGAGCAGTACTTC
CASSITYEQYF
>TRBD2|TRBJ2-5|TRBV5-4|NA
TGTGCCAGCAGCCCGGGACTAGCGGGGGGGGAGACCCAGTACTTC
CASSPGLAGGETQYF
>NA|TRBJ1-2|TRBV4-3|few
TGCGCCAGCAGCCAAGAGGCCTCGATGTCTAACTATGGCTACACCTTC
CASSQEASMSNYGYTF
>TRBD1|TRBJ1-2|TRBV7-2|NA
TGTGCCGTTGGCAGGGGGCCTCAGGGCTACACCTTC
CAVGRGPQGYTF
>TRBD1|TRBJ2-2|TRBV18|NA
TGTGCCAGCTCACCAAGATCTTCCGGGACAGCGAACACCGGGGAGCTGTTTTTT
CASSPRSSGTANTGELFF
>NA|TRBJ1-2|TRBV2|NA
TGTGCCAGCCTCCGGCAGACGGGGAACTATGGCTACACCTTC
CASLRQTGNYGYTF
>TRBD1|TRBJ2-7|TRBV18|NA
TGTGCCAGCTCACCGAGGACAGGGGTCAACTACGAGCAGTACTTC
CASSPRTGVNYEQYF
>TRBD1|TRBJ1-3|TRBV7-8|NA
TGTGCCAGCAGCCCGGGGACAGCGGACACCATATATTTT
CASSPGTADTIYF
>TRBD1|TRBJ1-4|TRBV3-1/TRBV3-2|NA
TGTGCCAGCAGCCAAGGGACAGGGGGAGCTAATGAAAAACTGTTTTTT
CASSQGTGGANEKLFF
>TRBD2|TRBJ2-7|TRBV2|once
TGTGCCAGCAGCGGGGACTGGCTAGCGGGAGACGAGCAGTACTTC
CASSGDWLAGDEQYF
>NA|TRBJ1-2|TRBV19|NA
TGTGCCAGTAGTATTAGGAACAGAGATTATGGCTACACCTTC
CASSIRNRDYGYTF
>NA|TRBJ1-2|TRBV27|NA
TGTGCCAGCAGTGGGGGCGGGCTGGTAAGAGGCTACACCTTC
CASSGGGLVRGYTF
>NA|TRBJ1-3|TRBV7-9|NA
TGTGCCAGCAGTTCAGGCTTTTCCGGAAACACCATATATTTT
CASSSGFSGNTIYF
>NA|TRBJ2-7|TRBV7-2|NA
TGTGCCAGCAGCCGGGGGTGGGCCGACGAGCAGTACTTC
CASSRGWADEQYF
>TRBD2|TRBJ2-3|TRBV6-1|NA
TGTGCCAGCAGTGTCCCGGGACTAGCGTCAACAGATACGCAGTATTTT
CASSVPGLASTDTQYF
>NA|TRBJ2-7|TRBV18|NA
TGTGCCAGCTCACCACCGGGCGGAGCGGATGCCTCCTACGAGCAGTACTTC
CASSPPGGADASYEQYF
>NA|TRBJ1-2|TRBV25-1|NA
TGTGCCAGCAGTGAATCCCCCCAAGGCTACACCTTC
CASSESPQGYTF
>TRBD2|TRBJ2-3|TRBV4-2|once
TGTGCCAGCAGCCAGCTCGTGATAGCGGGAGTGGGGAGCACAGATACGCAGTATTTT
CASSQLVIAGVGSTDTQYF
>TRBD2|TRBJ2-3|TRBV5-6|NA
TGTGCCAGCAGCTTTGGGGGTGTCGGACTAGCGGGATCAGATACGCAGTATTTT
CASSFGGVGLAGSDTQYF
>NA|TRBJ1-5|TRBV19|NA
TGTGCCAGTAGTATAGATACCGGGGTTGGCAATCAGCCCCAGCATTTT
CASSIDTGVGNQPQHF
>TRBD1|TRBJ2-4|TRBV3-1/TRBV3-2|NA
TGTGCCAGCAGTTACAGGGGGCTAGCCAAAAACATTCAGTACTTC
CASSYRGLAKNIQYF
>TRBD2|TRBJ2-1|TRBV7-3|NA
TGTGCCAGCAGCTTCTCGGGACTAGCGGGGTACAATGAGCAGTTCTTC
CASSFSGLAGYNEQFF
>NA|TRBJ2-1|TRBV19|NA
TGTGCCAGTACCCTAAACGCAGGCCTTAGTTTTTACAATGAGCAGTTCTTC
CASTLNAGLSFYNEQFF
>NA|TRBJ2-1|TRBV3-1/TRBV3-2|NA
TGTGCCAGCAGCCAAGGCGGAGATGCCGATGAGCAGTTCTTC
CASSQGGDADEQFF
>NA|TRBJ2-3|TRBV29-1|NA
TGCAGCATTCAGGCAGCAGTAATAGATACGCAGTATTTT
CSIQAAVIDTQYF
>TRBD2|TRBJ2-1|TRBV3-1/TRBV3-2|NA
TGTGCCAGCAGCCAACAACTAGCGGAAGAGCAGTTCTTC
CASSQQLAEEQFF
>TRBD1|TRBJ2-2|TRBV29-1|NA
TGCAGCGCCGCGACAGGGGTGCACACCGGGGAGCTGTTTTTT
CSAATGVHTGELFF
>TRBD2|TRBJ2-5|TRBV28|NA
TGTGCCAGCAGCCCGGGTTCGGGGGGAGAGACCCAGTACTTC
CASSPGSGGETQYF
>NA|TRBJ1-5|TRBV27|NA
TGTGCCAGCGGAAAGAACAGGGATGCGGGCAATCAGCCCCAGCATTTT
CASGKNRDAGNQPQHF
>TRBD1|TRBJ1-2|TRBV9|NA
TGTGCCAGCAGCGCCACACCTTCAGGACAGGGGGCGAAGGGTGGCTACACCTTC
CASSATPSGQGAKGGYTF
>NA|TRBJ1-5|TRBV5-8|NA
TGTGCCAGCAGCGGTGGAGGGTATAGCAATCAGCCCCAGCATTTT
CASSGGGYSNQPQHF
>TRBD2|TRBJ2-1|TRBV11-2|NA
TGTGCCAGCAGCCCAGGACTAGCGGGAGAGAACCCCCAGTTCTTC
CASSPGLAGENPQFF
>TRBD1|TRBJ1-2|TRBV7-2|once
TGTGCCAGCAGCCCGTGGACAGGGGAGAACTATGGCTACACCTTC
CASSPWTGENYGYTF
>TRBD1|TRBJ1-5|TRBV6-5|NA
TGTGCCAGCAGCCGAGGACAGGCCAATCAGCCCCAGCATTTT
CASSRGQANQPQHF
>NA|TRBJ2-3|TRBV5-1|NA
TGCGCCAGCAGCTTGGTTTCTAACCAGGGATGGGATACGCAGTATTTT
CASSLVSNQGWDTQYF
>TRBD1|TRBJ2-6|TRBV4-3|NA
TGCGCCAGCAGCCAAGATGGCAGGGGGAACTCTGGGGCCAACGTCCTGACTTTC
CASSQDGRGNSGANVLTF
>NA|TRBJ2-4|TRBV28|NA
TGTGCCAGCAGTTTGGCGACAGATCAAAACATTCAGTACTTC
CASSLATDQNIQYF